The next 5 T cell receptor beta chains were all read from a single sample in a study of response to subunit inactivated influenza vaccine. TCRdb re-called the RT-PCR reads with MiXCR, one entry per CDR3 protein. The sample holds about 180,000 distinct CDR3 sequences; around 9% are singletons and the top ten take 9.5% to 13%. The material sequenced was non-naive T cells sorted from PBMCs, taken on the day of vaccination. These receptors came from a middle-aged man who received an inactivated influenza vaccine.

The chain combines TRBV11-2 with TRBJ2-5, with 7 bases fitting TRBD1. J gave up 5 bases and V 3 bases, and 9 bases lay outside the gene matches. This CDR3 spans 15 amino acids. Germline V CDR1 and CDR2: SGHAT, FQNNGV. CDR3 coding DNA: TGTGCCAGCAGCTTCGGTGACAGGGTCGGGGAGACCCAGTACTTC. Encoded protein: CASSFGDRVGETQYF.

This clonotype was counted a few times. CDR3 protein: CAISGTGVPKGSSYNEQFF. The CDR3 region has the DNA TGTGCCATCAGTGGGACAGGGGTACCCAAGGGCAGCTCCTACAATGAGCAGTTCTTC. V usage is TRBV10-3 and J usage is TRBJ2-1; TRBD1 matches 9 bases. The V segment lost 4 bases and the J segment 0 bases; nucleotides outside the gene matches: 13. Germline loops: CDR1 ENHRY, CDR2 SYGVKD. The CDR3 is 19 residues long.

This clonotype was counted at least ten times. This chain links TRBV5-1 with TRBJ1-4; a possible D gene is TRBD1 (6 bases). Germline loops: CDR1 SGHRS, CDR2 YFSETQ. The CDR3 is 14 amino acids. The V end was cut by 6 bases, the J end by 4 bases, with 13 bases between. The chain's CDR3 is CASTLGGVNEKLFF. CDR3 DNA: TGCGCCAGCACACTGGGGGGCGTTAATGAAAAACTGTTTTTT.

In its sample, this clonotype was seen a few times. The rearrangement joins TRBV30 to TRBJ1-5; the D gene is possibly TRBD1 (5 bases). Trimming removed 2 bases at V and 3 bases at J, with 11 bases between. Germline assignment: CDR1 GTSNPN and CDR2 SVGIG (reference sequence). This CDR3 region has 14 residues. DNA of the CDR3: TGTGCCTGGAGTCTCGGGACTCACAATCAGCCCCAGCATTTT. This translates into CAWSLGTHNQPQHF.

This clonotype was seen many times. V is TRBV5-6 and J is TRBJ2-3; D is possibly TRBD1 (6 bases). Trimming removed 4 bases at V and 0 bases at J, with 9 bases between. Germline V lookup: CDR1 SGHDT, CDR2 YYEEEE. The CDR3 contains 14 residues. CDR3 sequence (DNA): TGTGCCAGCAGCAGGGGGACGAGCACAGATACGCAGTATTTT. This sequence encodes CASSRGTSTDTQYF.